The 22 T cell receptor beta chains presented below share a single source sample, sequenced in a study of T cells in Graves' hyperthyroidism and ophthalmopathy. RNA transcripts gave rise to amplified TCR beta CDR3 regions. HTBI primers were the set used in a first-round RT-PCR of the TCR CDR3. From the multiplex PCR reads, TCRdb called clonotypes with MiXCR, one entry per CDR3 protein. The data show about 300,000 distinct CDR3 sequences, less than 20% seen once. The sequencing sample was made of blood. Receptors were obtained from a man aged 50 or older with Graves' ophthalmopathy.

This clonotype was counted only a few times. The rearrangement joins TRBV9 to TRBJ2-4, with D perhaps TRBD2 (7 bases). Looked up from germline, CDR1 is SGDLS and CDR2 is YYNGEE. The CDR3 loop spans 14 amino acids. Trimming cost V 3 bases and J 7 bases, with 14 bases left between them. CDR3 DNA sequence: TGTGCCAGCAGCGCCCCCGGGGGGCGGAACATTCAGTACTTC. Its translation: CASSAPGGRNIQYF. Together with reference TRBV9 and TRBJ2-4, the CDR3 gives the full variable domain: DSGVTQTPKHLITATGQRVTLRCSPRSGDLSVYWYQQSLDQGLQFLIQYYNGEERAKGNILERFSAQQFPDLHSELNLSSLELGDSALYFCASSAPGGRNIQYFGAGTRLSVL.

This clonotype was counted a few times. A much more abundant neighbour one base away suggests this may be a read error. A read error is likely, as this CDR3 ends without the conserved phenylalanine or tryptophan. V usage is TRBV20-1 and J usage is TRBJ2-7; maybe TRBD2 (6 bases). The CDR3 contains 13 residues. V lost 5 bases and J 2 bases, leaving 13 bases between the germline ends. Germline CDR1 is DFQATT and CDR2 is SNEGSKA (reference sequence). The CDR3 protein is CSAPGVGPYEQYS. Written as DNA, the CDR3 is TGCAGTGCTCCGGGAGTAGGGCCCTACGAGCAGTACTCC.

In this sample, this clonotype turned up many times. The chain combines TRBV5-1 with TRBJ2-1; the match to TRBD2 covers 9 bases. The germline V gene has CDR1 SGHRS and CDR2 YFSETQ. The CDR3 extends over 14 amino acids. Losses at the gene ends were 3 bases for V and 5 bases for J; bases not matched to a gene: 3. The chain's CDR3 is CASSSGTSNNEQFF. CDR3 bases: TGCGCCAGCAGCTCCGGGACTAGCAACAATGAGCAGTTCTTC.

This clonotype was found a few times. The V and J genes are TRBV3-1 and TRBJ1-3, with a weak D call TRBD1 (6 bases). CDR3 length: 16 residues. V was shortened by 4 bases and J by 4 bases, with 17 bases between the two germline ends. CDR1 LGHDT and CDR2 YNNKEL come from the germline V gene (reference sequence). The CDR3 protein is CASSPPRTDQGNTIYF. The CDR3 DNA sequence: TGTGCCAGCAGCCCCCCACGGACAGACCAAGGAAACACCATATATTTT.

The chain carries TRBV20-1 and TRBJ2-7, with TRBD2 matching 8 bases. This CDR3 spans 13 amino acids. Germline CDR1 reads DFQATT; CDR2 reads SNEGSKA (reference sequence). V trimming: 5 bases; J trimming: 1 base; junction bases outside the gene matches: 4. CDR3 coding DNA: TGCAGTGCTGAGCGGGAGAGGTCCTACGAGCAGTACTTC. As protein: CSAERERSYEQYF.

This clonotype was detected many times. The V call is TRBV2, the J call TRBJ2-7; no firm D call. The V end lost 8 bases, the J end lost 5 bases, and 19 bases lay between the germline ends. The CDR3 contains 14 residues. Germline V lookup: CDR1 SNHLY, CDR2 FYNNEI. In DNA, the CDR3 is TGTGCCAGCTCGGGTAATGGGTTCCAGGACGAGCAGTACTTC. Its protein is CASSGNGFQDEQYF.

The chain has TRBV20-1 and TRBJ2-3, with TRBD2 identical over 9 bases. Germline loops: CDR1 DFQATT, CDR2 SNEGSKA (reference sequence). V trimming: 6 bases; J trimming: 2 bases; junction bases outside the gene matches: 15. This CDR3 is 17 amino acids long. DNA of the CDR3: TGCAGTGCCCCGTTGGAACGGACTAGCGCTCACACAGATACGCAGTATTTT. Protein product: CSAPLERTSAHTDTQYF.

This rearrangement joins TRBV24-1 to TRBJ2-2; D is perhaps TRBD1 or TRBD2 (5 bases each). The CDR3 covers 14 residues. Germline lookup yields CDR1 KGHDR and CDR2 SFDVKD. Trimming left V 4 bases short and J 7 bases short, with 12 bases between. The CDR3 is CATSDPGRIGELFF. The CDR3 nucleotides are TGTGCCACCAGTGACCCAGGGAGAATCGGGGAGCTGTTTTTT.

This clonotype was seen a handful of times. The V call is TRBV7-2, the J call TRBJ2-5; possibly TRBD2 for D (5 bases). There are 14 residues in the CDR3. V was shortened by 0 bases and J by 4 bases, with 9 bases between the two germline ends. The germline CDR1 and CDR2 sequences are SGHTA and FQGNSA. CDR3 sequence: CASSLAASSETQYF. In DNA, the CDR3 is TGTGCCAGCAGCTTAGCGGCTAGCTCAGAGACCCAGTACTTC.

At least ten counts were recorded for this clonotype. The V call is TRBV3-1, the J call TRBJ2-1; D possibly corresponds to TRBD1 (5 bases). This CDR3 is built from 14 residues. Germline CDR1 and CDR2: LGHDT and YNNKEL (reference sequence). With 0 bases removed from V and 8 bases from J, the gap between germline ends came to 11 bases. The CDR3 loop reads CASSQDFTGDEQFF. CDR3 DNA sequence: TGTGCCAGCAGCCAAGATTTTACAGGTGATGAGCAGTTCTTC.

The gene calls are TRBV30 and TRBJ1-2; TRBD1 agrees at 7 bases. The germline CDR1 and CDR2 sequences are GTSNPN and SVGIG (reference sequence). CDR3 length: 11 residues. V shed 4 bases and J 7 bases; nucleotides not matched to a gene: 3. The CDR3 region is CAWKAGGGYTF. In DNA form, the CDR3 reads TGTGCCTGGAAAGCAGGGGGTGGCTACACCTTC.

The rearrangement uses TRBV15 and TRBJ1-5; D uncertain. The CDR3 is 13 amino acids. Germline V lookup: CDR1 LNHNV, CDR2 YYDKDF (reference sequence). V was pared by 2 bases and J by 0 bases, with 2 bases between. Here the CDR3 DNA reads TGTGCCACCAGCAGATATAGCAATCAGCCCCAGCATTTT. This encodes CATSRYSNQPQHF.

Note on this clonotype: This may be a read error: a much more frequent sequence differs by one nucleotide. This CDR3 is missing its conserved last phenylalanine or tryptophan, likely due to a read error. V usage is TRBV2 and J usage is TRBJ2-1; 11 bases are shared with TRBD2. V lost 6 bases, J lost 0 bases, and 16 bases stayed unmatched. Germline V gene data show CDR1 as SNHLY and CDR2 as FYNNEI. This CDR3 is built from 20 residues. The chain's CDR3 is CASSGGQLAGGLSSYNEQFL. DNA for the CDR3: TGTGCCAGCAGCGGGGGCCAGCTAGCGGGAGGATTAAGCTCCTACAATGAGCAGTTCCTC.

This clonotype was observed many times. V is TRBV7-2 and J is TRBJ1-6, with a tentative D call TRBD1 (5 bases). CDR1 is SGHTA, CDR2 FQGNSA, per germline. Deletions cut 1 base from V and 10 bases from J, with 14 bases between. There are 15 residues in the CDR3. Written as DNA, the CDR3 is TGTGCCAGCAGCTTAGTTCATCAGGGTCGGTCACCCCTCCACTTT. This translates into CASSLVHQGRSPLHF.

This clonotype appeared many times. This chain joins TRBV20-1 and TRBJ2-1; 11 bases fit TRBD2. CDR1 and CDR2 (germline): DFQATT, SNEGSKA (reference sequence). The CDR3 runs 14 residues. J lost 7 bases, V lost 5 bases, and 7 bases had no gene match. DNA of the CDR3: TGCAGTGCTGTAACTAGCGGGAGTTTAAATGAGCAGTTCTTC. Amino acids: CSAVTSGSLNEQFF.

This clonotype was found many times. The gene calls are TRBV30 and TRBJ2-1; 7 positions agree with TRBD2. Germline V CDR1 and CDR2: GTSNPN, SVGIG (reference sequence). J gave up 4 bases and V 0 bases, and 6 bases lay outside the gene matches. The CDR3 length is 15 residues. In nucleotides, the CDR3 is TGTGCCTGGAGTGTGGGAGGGGCGAGATACAATGAGCAGTTCTTC. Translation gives CAWSVGGARYNEQFF.

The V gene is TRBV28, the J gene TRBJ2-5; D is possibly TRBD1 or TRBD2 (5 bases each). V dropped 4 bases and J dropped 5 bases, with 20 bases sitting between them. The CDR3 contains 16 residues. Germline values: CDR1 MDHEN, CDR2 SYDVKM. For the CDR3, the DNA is TGTGCCAGCAGTTATACCAGCGGAAACTGGGGGGAGACCCAGTACTTC. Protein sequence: CASSYTSGNWGETQYF.

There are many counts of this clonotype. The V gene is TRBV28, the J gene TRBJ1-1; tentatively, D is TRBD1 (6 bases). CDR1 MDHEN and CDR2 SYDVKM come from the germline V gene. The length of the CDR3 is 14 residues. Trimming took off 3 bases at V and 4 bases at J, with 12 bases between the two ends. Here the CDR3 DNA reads TGTGCCAGCAGTTTTTACAGGGTTGGCACTGAAGCTTTCTTT. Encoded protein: CASSFYRVGTEAFF.

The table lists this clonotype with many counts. CDR3 in amino acids: CASSLRKGAVNEQFF. The CDR3 DNA sequence: TGTGCCAGCAGCCTCAGGAAGGGCGCAGTCAATGAGCAGTTCTTC. The chain joins TRBV7-2 to TRBJ2-1, with D unresolved. The CDR3 loop spans 15 amino acids. Germline V lookup: CDR1 SGHTA, CDR2 FQGNSA. Deletions cut 5 bases from V and 6 bases from J, with 17 bases between.

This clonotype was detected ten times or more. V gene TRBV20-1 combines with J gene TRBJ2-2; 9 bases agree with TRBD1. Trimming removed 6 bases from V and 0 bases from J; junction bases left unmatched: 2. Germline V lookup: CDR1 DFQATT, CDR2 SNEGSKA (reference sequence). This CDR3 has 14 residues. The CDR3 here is CSARQGANTGELFF. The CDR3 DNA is TGCAGTGCCCGACAGGGGGCGAACACCGGGGAGCTGTTTTTT.

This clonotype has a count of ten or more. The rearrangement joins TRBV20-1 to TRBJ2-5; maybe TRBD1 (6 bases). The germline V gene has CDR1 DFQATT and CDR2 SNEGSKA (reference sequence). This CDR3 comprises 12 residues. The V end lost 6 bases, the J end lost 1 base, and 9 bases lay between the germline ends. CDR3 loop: CSAKQGQETQYF. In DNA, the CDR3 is TGCAGTGCGAAACAGGGCCAAGAGACCCAGTACTTC.

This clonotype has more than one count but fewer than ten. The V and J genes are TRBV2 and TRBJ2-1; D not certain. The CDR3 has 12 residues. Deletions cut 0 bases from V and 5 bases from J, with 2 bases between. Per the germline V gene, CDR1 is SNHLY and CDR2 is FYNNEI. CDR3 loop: CASSEADNEQFF. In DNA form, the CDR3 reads TGTGCCAGCAGTGAAGCCGACAATGAGCAGTTCTTC.